A selection of T cell receptor beta chains follows, all from one sample in a study of T cell changes during pregnancy in multiple sclerosis. This table comes from immunoSEQ multiplex PCR, and its TCRdb copy is limited to in-frame clones, with some not included. The sample consists of about 44,000 clones, roughly 92% of them appearing once. Sequencing was performed on CD4+ T cells from peripheral blood mononuclear cells, taken in the first trimester of pregnancy. Receptors originate from a female donor with multiple sclerosis, enrolled in a pregnancy study. Both conserved end residues are part of each CDR3. D genes are given only for firm matches. Expanded clones are given a class, and other clones once, few, many or no size at all.

J: TRBJ2-2; size: few; V: TRBV28; D: NA; CDR3: CASRTEDYGTGELFF; DNA: TGTGCCAGCAGGACTGAGGACTACGGAACCGGGGAGCTGTTTTTT
J: TRBJ1-1; size: NA; V: TRBV4-3; D: NA; CDR3: CASSQEGGRISNTEAFF; DNA: TGCGCCAGCAGCCAAGAGGGGGGGCGCATATCCAACACTGAAGCTTTCTTT
J: TRBJ1-4; size: NA; V: TRBV6-5; D: NA; CDR3: CASSYLRTVNEKLFF; DNA: TGTGCCAGCAGTTACCTCCGGACAGTTAATGAAAAACTGTTTTTT
J: TRBJ2-7; size: once; V: TRBV28; D: NA; CDR3: CASSERYEQYF; DNA: TGTGCCAGCTCTGAGCGGTACGAGCAGTACTTC
J: TRBJ2-7; size: NA; V: TRBV5-8; D: TRBD1; CDR3: CASSLGQGAYEQYF; DNA: TGTGCCAGCAGCTTGGGGCAGGGGGCCTACGAGCAGTACTTC
J: TRBJ2-7; size: NA; V: TRBV5-1; D: NA; CDR3: CASSLGSILGVEQYF; DNA: TGCGCCAGCAGCTTGGGGTCCATCCTCGGGGTGGAGCAGTACTTC
J: TRBJ1-4; size: NA; V: TRBV28; D: NA; CDR3: CASSLMGRNEKLFF; DNA: TGTGCCAGCAGTTTAATGGGGCGGAATGAAAAACTGTTTTTT
J: TRBJ2-7; size: NA; V: TRBV18; D: NA; CDR3: CASSPSGRLDYEQYF; DNA: TGTGCCAGCTCACCAAGCGGACGTCTGGACTACGAGCAGTACTTC
J: TRBJ2-2; size: NA; V: TRBV28; D: TRBD2; CDR3: CASSPIAGVRLFF; DNA: TGTGCCAGCAGCCCTATAGCGGGAGTACGGCTGTTTTTT
J: TRBJ1-1; size: few; V: TRBV20-1; D: NA; CDR3: CSALEAFF; DNA: TGCAGTGCATTAGAAGCTTTCTTT
J: TRBJ1-2; size: once; V: TRBV4-1; D: TRBD1; CDR3: CASSQASGTGTNYGYTF; DNA: TGCGCCAGCAGCCAAGCTTCAGGGACAGGGACTAACTATGGCTACACCTTC
J: TRBJ2-7; size: NA; V: TRBV5-4; D: TRBD1; CDR3: CASNPGQSPYEQYF; DNA: TGTGCCAGCAACCCGGGACAGTCCCCCTACGAGCAGTACTTC
J: TRBJ2-7; size: NA; V: TRBV2; D: TRBD1; CDR3: CASSPTGGDEQYF; DNA: TGTGCCAGCAGCCCCACAGGGGGAGACGAGCAGTACTTC
J: TRBJ1-5; size: once; V: TRBV6-5; D: NA; CDR3: CASRRTDNQPQHF; DNA: TGTGCCAGCAGAAGGACAGACAATCAGCCCCAGCATTTT
J: TRBJ2-7; size: NA; V: TRBV28; D: NA; CDR3: CASSPPVGGGDEQYF; DNA: TGTGCCAGCAGTCCCCCCGTGGGGGGTGGCGACGAGCAGTACTTC
J: TRBJ2-1; size: NA; V: TRBV21-1; D: NA; CDR3: CASSGLDSPYSSYNEQFF; DNA: TGTGCCAGCAGCGGACTCGACTCACCCTATAGCTCCTACAATGAGCAGTTCTTC
J: TRBJ2-1; size: NA; V: TRBV6-1; D: TRBD2; CDR3: CASRISGTYNEQFF; DNA: TGTGCCAGCAGGATAAGCGGGACCTACAATGAGCAGTTCTTC
J: TRBJ2-3; size: NA; V: TRBV9; D: NA; CDR3: CASSAYGAGRTDTQYF; DNA: TGTGCCAGCAGCGCATACGGGGCGGGACGCACAGATACGCAGTATTTT
J: TRBJ1-4; size: NA; V: TRBV6-1; D: NA; CDR3: CAIRRMDEKLFF; DNA: TGTGCCATCAGGCGAATGGATGAAAAACTGTTTTTT
J: TRBJ1-4; size: NA; V: TRBV7-6; D: TRBD1; CDR3: CASSSTGNNEKLFF; DNA: TGTGCCAGCAGCTCGACAGGGAATAATGAAAAACTGTTTTTT
J: TRBJ2-1; size: once; V: TRBV28; D: NA; CDR3: CASSTRSPERKRGEQFF; DNA: TGTGCCAGCAGTACGCGTTCCCCCGAACGCAAAAGAGGTGAGCAGTTCTTC
J: TRBJ2-7; size: NA; V: TRBV27; D: NA; CDR3: CASSHTGHEQYF; DNA: TGTGCCAGCAGTCACACAGGGCACGAGCAGTACTTC
J: TRBJ2-1; size: NA; V: TRBV6-5; D: TRBD1; CDR3: CASSFDRGYEQFF; DNA: TGTGCCAGCAGTTTCGACAGGGGTTATGAGCAGTTCTTC
J: TRBJ2-1; size: NA; V: TRBV10-3; D: TRBD2; CDR3: CAIHRGVAGENNEQFF; DNA: TGTGCCATCCACAGAGGGGTAGCGGGAGAAAACAATGAGCAGTTCTTC
J: TRBJ2-1; size: NA; V: TRBV5-4; D: TRBD1; CDR3: CASSPVGQGAIEQFF; DNA: TGTGCCAGCAGCCCCGTTGGGCAGGGGGCGATTGAGCAGTTCTTC
J: TRBJ1-4; size: NA; V: TRBV6-5; D: NA; CDR3: CASSVMMGRSEKLFF; DNA: TGTGCCAGCAGTGTTATGATGGGGAGGAGTGAAAAACTGTTTTTT
J: TRBJ2-5; size: NA; V: TRBV30; D: NA; CDR3: CAWTLESPMEETQYF; DNA: TGTGCCTGGACCCTAGAGTCCCCGATGGAAGAGACCCAGTACTTC
J: TRBJ1-2; size: NA; V: TRBV4-3; D: NA; CDR3: CASSQDHGVNGYTF; DNA: TGCGCCAGCAGCCAAGATCACGGTGTCAATGGCTACACCTTC
J: TRBJ2-1; size: NA; V: TRBV9; D: TRBD2; CDR3: CASSFLAGNEQFF; DNA: TGTGCCAGCAGCTTCTTAGCGGGAAATGAGCAGTTCTTC
J: TRBJ1-5; size: NA; V: TRBV28; D: TRBD1; CDR3: CASSLWGTGGNQPQHF; DNA: TGTGCCAGCAGTTTATGGGGGACAGGGGGCAATCAGCCCCAGCATTTT
J: TRBJ2-1; size: NA; V: TRBV30; D: TRBD2; CDR3: CAWSGIAGGPYNEQFF; DNA: TGTGCCTGGAGTGGAATAGCGGGAGGACCCTACAATGAGCAGTTCTTC
J: TRBJ2-5; size: once; V: TRBV5-1; D: TRBD2; CDR3: CASSAGLAGGQETQYF; DNA: TGCGCCAGCAGCGCGGGACTAGCGGGAGGACAAGAGACCCAGTACTTC
J: TRBJ2-6; size: NA; V: TRBV4-3; D: TRBD1; CDR3: CASSQFLQGTGANVLTF; DNA: TGCGCCAGCAGCCAATTTCTACAGGGGACTGGGGCCAACGTCCTGACTTTC
J: TRBJ2-7; size: NA; V: TRBV5-5; D: TRBD2; CDR3: CASSRSQVTSGKEQYF; DNA: TGTGCCAGCAGCCGATCCCAGGTTACTAGCGGGAAAGAGCAGTACTTC
J: TRBJ2-3; size: NA; V: TRBV5-1; D: TRBD1; CDR3: CASSSRDSPTDTQYF; DNA: TGCGCCAGCAGCTCCCGGGACAGTCCTACAGATACGCAGTATTTT
J: TRBJ2-4; size: NA; V: TRBV19; D: TRBD2; CDR3: CASSSEAGSLAKNIQYF; DNA: TGTGCCAGTAGTTCCGAAGCGGGGAGCTTAGCCAAAAACATTCAGTACTTC
J: TRBJ1-2; size: NA; V: TRBV5-1; D: NA; CDR3: CASSRGAGDYGYTF; DNA: TGCGCCAGCAGCCGGGGGGCGGGCGACTATGGCTACACCTTC
J: TRBJ1-5; size: NA; V: TRBV6-1; D: NA; CDR3: CASSVQQNNQPQHF; DNA: TGTGCCAGCAGTGTACAGCAGAACAATCAGCCCCAGCATTTT
J: TRBJ1-1; size: NA; V: TRBV29-1; D: NA; CDR3: CSVPYYSGTEAFF; DNA: TGCAGCGTCCCTTACTACTCTGGGACTGAAGCTTTCTTT
J: TRBJ2-7; size: NA; V: TRBV5-4; D: TRBD1; CDR3: CASSLRQGAGEQYF; DNA: TGTGCCAGCAGCTTGCGCCAGGGGGCGGGCGAGCAGTACTTC
J: TRBJ1-1; size: NA; V: TRBV7-9; D: NA; CDR3: CASSLVVGRVPEAFF; DNA: TGTGCCAGCAGCTTAGTAGTTGGGAGGGTCCCTGAAGCTTTCTTT
J: TRBJ2-7; size: NA; V: TRBV6-6; D: NA; CDR3: CASSPLIYEQYF; DNA: TGTGCCAGCAGCCCCTTAATCTACGAGCAGTACTTC
J: TRBJ2-7; size: NA; V: TRBV5-1; D: TRBD2; CDR3: CASSSGLASSYEQYF; DNA: TGCGCCAGCAGCTCTGGACTAGCGAGCTCCTACGAGCAGTACTTC
J: TRBJ1-3; size: NA; V: TRBV11-2; D: NA; CDR3: CASSPGSSGNTIYF; DNA: TGTGCCAGCAGCCCGGGGTCCTCTGGAAACACCATATATTTT
J: TRBJ2-5; size: few; V: TRBV5-6; D: NA; CDR3: CASSLASETQYF; DNA: TGTGCCAGCAGCTTGGCCTCGGAGACCCAGTACTTC